This entry lists 3 T cell receptor beta chains sequenced from one sample in a study of T cell responses to AZD1222 COVID-19 vaccine. TCRdb keeps only in-frame clones here, not all; method: immunoSEQ multiplex PCR. In the table there are approximately 150,000 clones, almost 95% of which are singletons. This specimen consisted of peripheral blood, obtained 28 days after the second AZD1222 dose. The source of these receptors is an adult who received the AZD1222 COVID-19 vaccine.

This chain connects TRBV4-1 to TRBJ1-3, with 8 bases fitting TRBD1. The CDR3 extends over 19 amino acids. J gave up 0 bases and V 4 bases, and 14 bases lay outside the gene matches. Germline V gene data show CDR1 as MGHRA and CDR2 as YSYEKL. The CDR3 protein is CASSRDDRGPLNSGNTIYF. The DNA for the CDR3 is TGCGCCAGCAGCCGAGACGACAGGGGCCCCTTAAACTCTGGAAACACCATATATTTT.

V is TRBV6-2 or TRBV6-3 and J is TRBJ2-5, with 13 bases fitting TRBD2. With V trimmed by 6 bases and J by 4 bases, 5 bases remained unmatched. Looked up from germline, CDR1 is MNHEY and CDR2 is SVGEGT. The CDR3 runs 15 residues. This chain's CDR3 is CASSPGLAGRETQYF. CDR3 DNA: TGTGCCAGCAGCCCGGGACTAGCGGGGCGAGAGACCCAGTACTTC.

The rearrangement uses TRBV19 and TRBJ1-2; no reliable D call. V lost 5 bases, J lost 2 bases, and 12 bases lay in between. The CDR3 consists of 14 residues. Germline CDR1 reads LNHDA; CDR2 reads SQIVND (reference sequence). DNA of the CDR3: TGTGCCAGTAGTCCCGGTCCGGGGAACTATGGCTACACCTTC. Protein: CASSPGPGNYGYTF.